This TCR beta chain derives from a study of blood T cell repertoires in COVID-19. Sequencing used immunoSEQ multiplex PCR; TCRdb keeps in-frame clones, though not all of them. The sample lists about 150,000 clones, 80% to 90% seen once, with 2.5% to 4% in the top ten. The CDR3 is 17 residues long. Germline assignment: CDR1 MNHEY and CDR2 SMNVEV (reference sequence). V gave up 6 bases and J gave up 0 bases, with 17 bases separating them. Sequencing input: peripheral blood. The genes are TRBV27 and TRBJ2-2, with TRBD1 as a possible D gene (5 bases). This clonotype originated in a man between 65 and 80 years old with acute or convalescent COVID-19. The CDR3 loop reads CASRSPGWGSNTGELFF. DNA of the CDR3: TGTGCCAGCAGATCCCCGGGTTGGGGCTCGAACACCGGGGAGCTGTTTTTT.